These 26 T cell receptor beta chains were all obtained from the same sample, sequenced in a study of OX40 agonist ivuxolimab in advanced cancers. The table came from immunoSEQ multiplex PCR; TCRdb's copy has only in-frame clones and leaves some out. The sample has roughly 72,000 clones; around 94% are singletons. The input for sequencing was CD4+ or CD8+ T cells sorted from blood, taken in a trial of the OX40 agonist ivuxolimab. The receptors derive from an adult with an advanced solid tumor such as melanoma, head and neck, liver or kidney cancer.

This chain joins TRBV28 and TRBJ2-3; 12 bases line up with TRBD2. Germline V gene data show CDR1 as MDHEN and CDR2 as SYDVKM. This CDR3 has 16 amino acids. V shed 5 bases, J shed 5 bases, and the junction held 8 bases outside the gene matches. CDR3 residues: CASSPRTSGKVDTQYF. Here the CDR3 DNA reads TGTGCCAGCAGTCCCCGGACTAGCGGGAAGGTAGATACGCAGTATTTT.

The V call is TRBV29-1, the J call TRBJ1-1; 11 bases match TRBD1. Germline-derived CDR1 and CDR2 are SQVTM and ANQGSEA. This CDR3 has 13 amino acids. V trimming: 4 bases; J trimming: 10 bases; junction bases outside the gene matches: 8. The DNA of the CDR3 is TGCAGCGTTGTGCTTGGACAGGGGGCTTTAGCTTTCTTT. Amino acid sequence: CSVVLGQGALAFF.

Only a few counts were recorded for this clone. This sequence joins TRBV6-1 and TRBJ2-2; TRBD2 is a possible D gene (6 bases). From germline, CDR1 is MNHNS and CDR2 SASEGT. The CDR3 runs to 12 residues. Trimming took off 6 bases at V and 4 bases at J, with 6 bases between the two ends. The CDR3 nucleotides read TGTGCCAGCAGGGGAGGCACCGGGGAGCTGTTTTTT. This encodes CASRGGTGELFF.

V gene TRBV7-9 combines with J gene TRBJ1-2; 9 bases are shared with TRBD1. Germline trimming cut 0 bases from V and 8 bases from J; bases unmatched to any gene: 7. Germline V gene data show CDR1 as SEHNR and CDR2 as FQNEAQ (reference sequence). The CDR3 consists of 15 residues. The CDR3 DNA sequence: TGTGCCAGCAGCTTAGCCGGGACAGGGTGGTTCGGCTACACCTTC. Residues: CASSLAGTGWFGYTF.

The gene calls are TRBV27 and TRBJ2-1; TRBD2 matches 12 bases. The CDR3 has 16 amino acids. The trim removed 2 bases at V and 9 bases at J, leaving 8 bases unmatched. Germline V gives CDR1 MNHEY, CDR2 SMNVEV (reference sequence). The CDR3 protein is CASSLLGLAGGAEQFF. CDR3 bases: TGTGCCAGCAGTTTACTAGGGCTAGCGGGAGGGGCTGAGCAGTTCTTC.

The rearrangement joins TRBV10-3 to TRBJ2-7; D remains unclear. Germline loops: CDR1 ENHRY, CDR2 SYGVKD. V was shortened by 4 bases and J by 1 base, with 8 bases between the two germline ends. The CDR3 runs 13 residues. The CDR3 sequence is CAISGSDSYEQYF. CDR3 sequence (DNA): TGTGCCATCAGTGGCAGTGATTCCTACGAGCAGTACTTC.

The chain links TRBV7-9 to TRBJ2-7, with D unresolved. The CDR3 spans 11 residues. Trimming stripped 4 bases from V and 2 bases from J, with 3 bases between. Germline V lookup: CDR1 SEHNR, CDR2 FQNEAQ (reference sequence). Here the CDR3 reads CASSSAYEQYF. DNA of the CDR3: TGTGCCAGCAGCTCCGCCTACGAGCAGTACTTC.

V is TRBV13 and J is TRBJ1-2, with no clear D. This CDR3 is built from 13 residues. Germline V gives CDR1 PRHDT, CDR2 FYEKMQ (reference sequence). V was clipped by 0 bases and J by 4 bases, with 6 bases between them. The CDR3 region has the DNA TGTGCCAGCAGCTTAGGGACTGCCTATGGCTACACCTTC. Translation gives CASSLGTAYGYTF.

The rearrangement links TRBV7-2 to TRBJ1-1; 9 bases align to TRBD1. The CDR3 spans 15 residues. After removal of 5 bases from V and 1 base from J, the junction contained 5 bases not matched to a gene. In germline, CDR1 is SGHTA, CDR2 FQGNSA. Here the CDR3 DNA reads TGTGCCAGCAGCCCATGGACAGGGGCGAACACTGAAGCTTTCTTT. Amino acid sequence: CASSPWTGANTEAFF.

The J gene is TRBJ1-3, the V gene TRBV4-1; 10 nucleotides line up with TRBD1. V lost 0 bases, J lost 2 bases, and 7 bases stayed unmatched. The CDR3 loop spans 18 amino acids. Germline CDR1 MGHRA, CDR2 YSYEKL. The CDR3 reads CASSQEIGDRGPGNTIYF. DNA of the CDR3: TGCGCCAGCAGCCAAGAGATTGGCGACAGGGGGCCTGGAAACACCATATATTTT.

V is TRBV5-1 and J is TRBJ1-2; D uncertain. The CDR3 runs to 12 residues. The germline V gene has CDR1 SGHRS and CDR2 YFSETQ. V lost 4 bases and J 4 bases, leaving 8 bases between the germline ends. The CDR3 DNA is TGCGCCAGCAGCGGCACCTCCTATGGCTACACCTTC. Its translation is CASSGTSYGYTF. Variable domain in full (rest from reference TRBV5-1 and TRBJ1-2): KAGVTQTPRYLIKTRGQQVTLSCSPISGHRSVSWYQQTPGQGLQFLFEYFSETQRNKGNFPGRFSGRQFSNSRSEMNVSTLELGDSALYLCASSGTSYGYTFGSGTRLTVV.

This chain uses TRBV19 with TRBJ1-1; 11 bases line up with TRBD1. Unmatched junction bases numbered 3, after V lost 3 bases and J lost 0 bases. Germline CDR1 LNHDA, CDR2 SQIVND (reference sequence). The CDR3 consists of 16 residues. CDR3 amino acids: CASSIGQGAVNTEAFF. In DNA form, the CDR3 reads TGTGCCAGTAGTATTGGACAGGGGGCTGTGAACACTGAAGCTTTCTTT. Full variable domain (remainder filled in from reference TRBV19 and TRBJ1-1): DGGITQSPKYLFRKEGQNVTLSCEQNLNHDAMYWYRQDPGQGLRLIYYSQIVNDFQKGDIAEGYSVSREKKESFPLTVTSAQKNPTAFYLCASSIGQGAVNTEAFFGQGTRLTVV.

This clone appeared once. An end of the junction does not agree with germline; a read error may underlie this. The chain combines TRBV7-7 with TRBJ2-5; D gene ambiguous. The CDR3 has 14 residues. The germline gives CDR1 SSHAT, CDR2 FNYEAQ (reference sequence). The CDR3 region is CASSFGRLQETQYF. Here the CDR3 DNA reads TGTGCTAGCAGCTTCGGACGGCTCCAAGAGACCCAGTACTTC.

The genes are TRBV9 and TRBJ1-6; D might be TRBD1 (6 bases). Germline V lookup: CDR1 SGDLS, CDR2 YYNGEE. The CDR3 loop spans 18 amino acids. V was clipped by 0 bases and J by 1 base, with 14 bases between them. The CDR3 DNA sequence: TGTGCCAGCAGCGTAGCCAGGGAGGGGGTGTCCTATAATTCACCCCTCCACTTT. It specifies CASSVAREGVSYNSPLHF.

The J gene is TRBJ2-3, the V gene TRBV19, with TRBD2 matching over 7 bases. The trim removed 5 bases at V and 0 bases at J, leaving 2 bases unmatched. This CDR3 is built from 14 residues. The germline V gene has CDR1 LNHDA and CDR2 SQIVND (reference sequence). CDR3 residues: CASSHGRSTDTQYF. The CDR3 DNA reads TGTGCCAGTAGTCACGGGAGGAGCACAGATACGCAGTATTTT. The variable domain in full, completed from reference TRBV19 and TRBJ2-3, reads DGGITQSPKYLFRKEGQNVTLSCEQNLNHDAMYWYRQDPGQGLRLIYYSQIVNDFQKGDIAEGYSVSREKKESFPLTVTSAQKNPTAFYLCASSHGRSTDTQYFGPGTRLTVL.

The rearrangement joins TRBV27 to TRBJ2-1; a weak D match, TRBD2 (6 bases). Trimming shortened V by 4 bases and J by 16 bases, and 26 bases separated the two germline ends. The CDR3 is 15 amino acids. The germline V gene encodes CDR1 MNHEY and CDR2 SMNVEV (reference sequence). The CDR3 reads CASSSFGGVGPLDFF. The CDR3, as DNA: TGTGCCAGCAGTTCCTTCGGAGGGGTCGGCCCTCTTGATTTCTTC.

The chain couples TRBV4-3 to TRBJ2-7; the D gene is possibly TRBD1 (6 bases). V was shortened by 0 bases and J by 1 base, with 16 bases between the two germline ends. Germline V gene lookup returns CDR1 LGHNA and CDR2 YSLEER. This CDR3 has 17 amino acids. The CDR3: CASSQDSSGQTSYEQYF. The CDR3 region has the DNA TGCGCCAGCAGCCAAGACTCCTCCGGACAGACTTCCTACGAGCAGTACTTC.

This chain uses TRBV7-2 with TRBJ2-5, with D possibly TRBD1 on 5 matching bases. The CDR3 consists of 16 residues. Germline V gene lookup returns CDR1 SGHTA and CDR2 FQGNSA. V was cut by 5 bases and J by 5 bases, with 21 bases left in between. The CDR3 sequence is CASSPEVETVYETQYF. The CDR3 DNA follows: TGTGCCAGCAGCCCAGAGGTTGAGACAGTCTACGAGACCCAGTACTTC.

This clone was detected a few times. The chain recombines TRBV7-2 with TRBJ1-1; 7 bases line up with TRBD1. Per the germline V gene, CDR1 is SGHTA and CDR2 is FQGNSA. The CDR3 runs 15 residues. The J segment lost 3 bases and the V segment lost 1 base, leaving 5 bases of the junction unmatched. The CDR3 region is CASSLDPGGDTEAFF. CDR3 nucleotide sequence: TGTGCCAGCAGCTTAGATCCAGGGGGGGACACTGAAGCTTTCTTT.

Here the CDR3 reads CASSFTGRSYEQYF. CDR3 DNA: TGTGCCAGCAGTTTCACAGGGAGGTCCTACGAGCAGTACTTC. The V gene is TRBV28, the J gene TRBJ2-7, with D perhaps given as TRBD1 or TRBD2 (6 bases each). CDR3 length: 14 residues. Trimming took off 3 bases at V and 1 base at J, with 10 bases between the two ends. CDR1 MDHEN and CDR2 SYDVKM come from the germline V gene.

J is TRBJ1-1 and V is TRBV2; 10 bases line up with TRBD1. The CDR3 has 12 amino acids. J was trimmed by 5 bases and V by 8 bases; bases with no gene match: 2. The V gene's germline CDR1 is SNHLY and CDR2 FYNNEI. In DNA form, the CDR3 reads TGTGCCAGCGACAGGGGGCAAACTGAAGCTTTCTTT. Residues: CASDRGQTEAFF. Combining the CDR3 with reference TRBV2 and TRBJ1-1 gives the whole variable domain EPEVTQTPSHQVTQMGQEVILRCVPISNHLYFYWYRQILGQKVEFLVSFYNNEISEKSEIFDDQFSVERPDGSNFTLKIRSTKLEDSAMYFCASDRGQTEAFFGQGTRLTVV.

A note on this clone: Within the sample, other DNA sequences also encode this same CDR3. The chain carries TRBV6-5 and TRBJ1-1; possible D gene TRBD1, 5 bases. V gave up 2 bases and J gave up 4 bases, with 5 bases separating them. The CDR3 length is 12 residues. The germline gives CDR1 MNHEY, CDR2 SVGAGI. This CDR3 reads CASSYGGTEAFF. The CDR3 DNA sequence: TGTGCCAGCAGTTACGGGGGCACTGAAGCTTTCTTT.

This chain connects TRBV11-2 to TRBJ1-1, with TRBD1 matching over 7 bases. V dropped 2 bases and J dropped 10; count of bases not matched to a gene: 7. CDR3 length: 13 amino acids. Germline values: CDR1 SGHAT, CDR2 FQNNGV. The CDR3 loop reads CASSLRQGGGAFF. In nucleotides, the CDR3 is TGTGCCAGCAGCTTACGACAGGGAGGCGGAGCTTTCTTT.

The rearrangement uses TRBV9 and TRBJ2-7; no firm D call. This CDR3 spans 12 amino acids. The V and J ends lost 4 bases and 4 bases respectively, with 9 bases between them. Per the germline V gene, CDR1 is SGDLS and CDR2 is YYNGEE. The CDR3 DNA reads TGTGCCAGCAGCACCGACGGTTACGAGCAGTACTTC. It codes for CASSTDGYEQYF.

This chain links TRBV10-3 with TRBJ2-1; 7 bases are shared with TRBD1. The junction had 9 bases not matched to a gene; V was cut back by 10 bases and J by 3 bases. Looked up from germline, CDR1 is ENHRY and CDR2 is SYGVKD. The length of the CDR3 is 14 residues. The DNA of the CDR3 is TGTGCCACCCGATCCGACAGGGACTACAATGAGCAGTTCTTC. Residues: CATRSDRDYNEQFF.

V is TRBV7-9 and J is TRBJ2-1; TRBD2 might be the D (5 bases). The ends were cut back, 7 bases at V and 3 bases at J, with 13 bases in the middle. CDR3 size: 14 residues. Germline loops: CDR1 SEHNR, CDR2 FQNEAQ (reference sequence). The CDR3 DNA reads TGTGCCAGCACCCCGAGGGCTAGCTACAATGAGCAGTTCTTC. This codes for CASTPRASYNEQFF.